The 8 T cell receptor beta chains given below trace back to one sample, sequenced in a study of cytomegalovirus exposure and HLA in healthy donors. The PCR employed 60 Vbeta primers together with 13 Jbeta primers. The data were produced by immunoSEQ multiplex PCR, yet TCRdb's version contains in-frame clones alone and is incomplete. The data show 150,000 to 200,000 clones, around 68% seen once. The specimen sequenced was PBMCs. The source is a man aged 40-55 years in good health and CMV-seronegative.

This clone was seen just once. V gene TRBV18 combines with J gene TRBJ2-5; D gene unclear. V lost 6 bases to trimming and J lost 3 bases, with 5 bases between them. CDR1 is KGHSH and CDR2 is LQKENI in the germline V gene. The CDR3 sequence is 11 residues long. The CDR3 spells CASSREETQYF. CDR3 sequence (DNA): TGTGCCAGCTCTCGAGAAGAGACCCAGTACTTC.

This clone was seen more than once but under ten times. V gene TRBV28 combines with J gene TRBJ1-4, with 9 bases fitting TRBD1. Germline loops: CDR1 MDHEN, CDR2 SYDVKM. The CDR3 contains 16 residues. V lost 4 bases to trimming and J lost 5 bases; unmatched junction nucleotides: 8. The CDR3 loop is CASSSPGDRENEKLFF. The DNA of the CDR3 is TGTGCCAGCAGTTCCCCCGGGGACAGGGAAAATGAAAAACTGTTTTTT.

The table lists this clone with a few counts. The chain employs TRBV19 and TRBJ1-1; D is undetermined. V lost 1 base and J 1 base, leaving 7 bases between the germline ends. The CDR3 covers 14 residues. Looked up from germline, CDR1 is LNHDA and CDR2 is SQIVND (reference sequence). This chain's CDR3 is CASSIALGNTEAFF. CDR3 coding DNA: TGTGCCAGTAGTATAGCCCTAGGGAACACTGAAGCTTTCTTT.

V is TRBV5-4 and J is TRBJ2-7, with 12 positions matching TRBD2. The junction had 2 bases not matched to a gene; V was cut back by 3 bases and J by 1 base. The germline gives CDR1 SGHNT, CDR2 YYREEE (reference sequence). The CDR3 is made up of 15 amino acids. CDR3 DNA: TGTGCCAGCAGCTCCGGGACTAGCGGGTCCTACGAGCAGTACTTC. Encoded protein: CASSSGTSGSYEQYF.

This clone was seen a few times. The chain combines TRBV5-6 with TRBJ2-3; a possible D gene is TRBD2 (5 bases). V lost 4 bases, J lost 5 bases, and 17 bases lay in between. Looked up from germline, CDR1 is SGHDT and CDR2 is YYEEEE. The CDR3 is made up of 15 amino acids. The CDR3 loop reads CASSPEESVGDTQYF. DNA for the CDR3: TGTGCCAGCAGCCCGGAGGAGTCTGTGGGAGATACGCAGTATTTT.

This clone has only one observation. The genes are TRBV14 and TRBJ1-2, with 8 bases lining up with TRBD1. The CDR3 contains 15 residues. The V gene end was trimmed by 1 base and the J gene end by 2 bases; junction bases not matched to a gene: 3. Germline lookup yields CDR1 SGHDN and CDR2 FVKESK. The CDR3 region has the DNA TGTGCCAGCAGCCAAGTCCAGGGGGCAAACTATGGCTACACCTTC. This encodes CASSQVQGANYGYTF.

The sample holds a few counts of this clone. CDR3 nucleotides: TGTGCCAGCAGCTTTTTTGGGACAGGGGAAGAGACCCAGTACTTC. It specifies CASSFFGTGEETQYF. J is TRBJ2-5 and V is TRBV7-7, with 10 nucleotides matching TRBD1. CDR1 is SSHAT, CDR2 FNYEAQ, per germline (reference sequence). The CDR3 covers 15 residues. The V segment lost 3 bases and the J segment 3 bases; nucleotides outside the gene matches: 4.

The rearrangement uses TRBV29-1 and TRBJ2-3, with 10 nucleotides matching TRBD2. The junction had 5 bases not matched to a gene; V was cut back by 3 bases and J by 2 bases. Per germline, CDR1 SQVTM and CDR2 ANQGSEA. This CDR3 contains 15 residues. CDR3 in amino acids: CSVDGLAGDTDTQYF. The DNA for the CDR3 is TGCAGCGTTGATGGGCTAGCGGGGGACACAGATACGCAGTATTTT.